This T cell receptor (beta chain) was captured by sequencing in a study of T cell responses to AZD1222 COVID-19 vaccine. Between the trimmed V and J ends, which lost 6 bases and 4 bases, there was a span of 15 bases. This CDR3 spans 14 amino acids. Germline V gene data show CDR1 as SEHNR and CDR2 as FQNEAQ (reference sequence). Clones were read by immunoSEQ multiplex PCR, and TCRdb kept only the in-frame ones, dropping some. The sample carries approximately 170,000 clones, roughly 90% recorded once. The receptor comes from an adult in good health. The chain is built from TRBV7-9 and TRBJ1-2; TRBD1 is a possible D gene (6 bases). The material was peripheral blood, obtained on day 0 of AZD1222 vaccination. CDR3 residues: CASSSTGMSYGYTF. The CDR3 DNA reads TGTGCCAGCAGTTCTACAGGGATGAGCTATGGCTACACCTTC.